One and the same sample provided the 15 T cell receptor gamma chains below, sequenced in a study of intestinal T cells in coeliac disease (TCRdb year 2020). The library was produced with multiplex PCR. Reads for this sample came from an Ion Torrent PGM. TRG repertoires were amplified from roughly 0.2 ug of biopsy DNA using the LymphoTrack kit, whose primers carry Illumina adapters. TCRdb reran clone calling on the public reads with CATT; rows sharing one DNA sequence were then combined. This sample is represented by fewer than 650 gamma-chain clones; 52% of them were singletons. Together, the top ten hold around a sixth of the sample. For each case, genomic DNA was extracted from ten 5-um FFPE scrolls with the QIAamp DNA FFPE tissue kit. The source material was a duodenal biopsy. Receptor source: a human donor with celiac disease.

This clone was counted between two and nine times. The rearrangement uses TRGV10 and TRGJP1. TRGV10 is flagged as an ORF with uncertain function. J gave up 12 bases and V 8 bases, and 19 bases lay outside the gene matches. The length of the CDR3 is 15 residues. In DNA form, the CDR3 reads TGTGCTGCGTGGGATTATTGGGGGAGTCTCGGGTTCAAGATATTT. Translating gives CAAWDYWGSLGFKIF.

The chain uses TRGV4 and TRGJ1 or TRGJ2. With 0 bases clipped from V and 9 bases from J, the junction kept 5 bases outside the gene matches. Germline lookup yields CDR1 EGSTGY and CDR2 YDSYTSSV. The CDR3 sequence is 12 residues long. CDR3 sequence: CATWDGPGKKLF. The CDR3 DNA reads TGTGCCACCTGGGATGGGCCCGGTAAGAAACTCTTT.

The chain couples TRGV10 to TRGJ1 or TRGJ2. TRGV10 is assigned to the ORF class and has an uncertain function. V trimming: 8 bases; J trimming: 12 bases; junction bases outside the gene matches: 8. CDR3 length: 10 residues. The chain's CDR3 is CAAWGSRKLF. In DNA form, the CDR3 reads TGTGCTGCGTGGGGATCGAGGAAACTCTTT.

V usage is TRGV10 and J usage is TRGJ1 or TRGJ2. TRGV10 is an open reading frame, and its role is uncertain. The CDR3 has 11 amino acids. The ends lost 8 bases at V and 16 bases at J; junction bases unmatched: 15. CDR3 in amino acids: CAAWDWARNLF. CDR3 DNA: TGTGCTGCGTGGGATTGGGCGAGAAATCTCTTT.

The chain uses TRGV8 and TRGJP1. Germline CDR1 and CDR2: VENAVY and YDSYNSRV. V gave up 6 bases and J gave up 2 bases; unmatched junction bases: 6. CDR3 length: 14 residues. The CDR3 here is CATWIRTTGWFKIF. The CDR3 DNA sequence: TGTGCCACCTGGATACGGACCACTGGTTGGTTCAAGATATTT.

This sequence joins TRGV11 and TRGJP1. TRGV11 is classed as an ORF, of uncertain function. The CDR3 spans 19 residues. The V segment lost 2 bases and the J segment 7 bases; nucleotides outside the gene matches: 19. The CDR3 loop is CACWIRPSFSIPLGWFKIF. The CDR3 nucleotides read TGTGCCTGCTGGATTAGGCCCTCCTTCTCCATACCACTTGGTTGGTTCAAGATATTT.

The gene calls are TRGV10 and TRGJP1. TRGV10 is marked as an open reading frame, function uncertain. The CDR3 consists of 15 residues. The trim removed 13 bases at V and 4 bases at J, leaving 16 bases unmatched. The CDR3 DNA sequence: TGTGCTGACAGTGGGATTACGTACACTGGTTGGTTCAAGATATTT. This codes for CADSGITYTGWFKIF.

The CDR3 loop is CATWDGLGGWFKIF. The CDR3 nucleotides are TGTGCCACCTGGGATGGGCTGGGTGGTTGGTTCAAGATATTT. The genes are TRGV4 and TRGJP1. J was trimmed by 7 bases and V by 0 bases; bases with no gene match: 5. In germline, CDR1 is EGSTGY, CDR2 YDSYTSSV. The CDR3 has 14 residues.

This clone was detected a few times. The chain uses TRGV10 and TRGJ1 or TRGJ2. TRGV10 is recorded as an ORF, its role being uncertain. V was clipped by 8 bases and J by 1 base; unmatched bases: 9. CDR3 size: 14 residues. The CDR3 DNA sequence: TGTGCTGCGTGGGATAAGCGTAATTATTATAAGAAACTCTTT. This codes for CAAWDKRNYYKKLF.

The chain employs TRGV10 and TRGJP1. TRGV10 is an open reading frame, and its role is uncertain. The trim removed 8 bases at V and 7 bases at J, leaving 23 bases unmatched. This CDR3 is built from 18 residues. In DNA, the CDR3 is TGTGCTGCGTGGGAGGGGGGGGGGGGGGCACCACGTGGTTGGTTCAAGATATTT. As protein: CAAWEGGGGAPRGWFKIF.

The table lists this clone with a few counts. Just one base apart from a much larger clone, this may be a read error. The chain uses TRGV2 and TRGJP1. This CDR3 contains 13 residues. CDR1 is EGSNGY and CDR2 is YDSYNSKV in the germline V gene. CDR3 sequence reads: CAAWDGLSWFKIF. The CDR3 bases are TGTGCCGCCTGGGACGGGCTGAGTTGGTTCAAGATATTT.

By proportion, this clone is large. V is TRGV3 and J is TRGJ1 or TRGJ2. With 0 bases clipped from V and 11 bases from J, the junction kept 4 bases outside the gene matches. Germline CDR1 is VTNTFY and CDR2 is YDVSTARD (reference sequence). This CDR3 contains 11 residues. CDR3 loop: CATWDRLEKLF. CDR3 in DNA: TGTGCCACCTGGGACAGGCTGGAGAAACTCTTT.

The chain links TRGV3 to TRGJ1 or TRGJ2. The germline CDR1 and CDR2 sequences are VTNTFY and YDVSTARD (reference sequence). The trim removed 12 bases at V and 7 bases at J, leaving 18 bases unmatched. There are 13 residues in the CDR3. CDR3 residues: CAHLGQADYKKLF. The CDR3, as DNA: TGTGCCCACCTGGGACAGGCGGACTATAAGAAACTCTTT.

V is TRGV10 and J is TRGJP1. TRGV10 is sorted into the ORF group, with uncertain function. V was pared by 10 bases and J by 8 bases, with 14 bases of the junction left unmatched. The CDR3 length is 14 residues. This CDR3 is CAAFDDRGGWFKIF. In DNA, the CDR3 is TGTGCTGCGTTCGACGATAGGGGCGGTTGGTTCAAGATATTT.

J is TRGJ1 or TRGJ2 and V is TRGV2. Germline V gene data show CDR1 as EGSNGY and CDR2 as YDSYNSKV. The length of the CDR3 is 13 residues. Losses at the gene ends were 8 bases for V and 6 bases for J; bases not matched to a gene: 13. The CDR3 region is CATLGRAFYKKLF. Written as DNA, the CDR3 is TGTGCCACCTTGGGACGGGCGTTTTATAAGAAACTCTTT.